These 14 T cell receptor beta chains share one sample of origin, sequenced in a study of blood T cells in healthy people across ages. Primed by a sample-barcoded 5' primer and a J-beta primer mix, a second PCR proceeded for about 6 to 12 cycles. TCRdb used MiXCR to reprocess the 5' RACE reads, holding one entry per CDR3 protein. The sample includes 600,000 to 850,000 distinct CDR3 sequences, roughly 41% of them seen just once. The sequencing sample was made of blood. The receptors were sampled from a woman aged 60-75 years in good health.

This sequence joins TRBV6-1 and TRBJ2-1; D possibly corresponds to TRBD2 (6 bases). This CDR3 region has 16 residues. Trimming took 0 bases from V and 8 from J, leaving 17 bases between them. Looked up from germline, CDR1 is MNHNS and CDR2 is SASEGT. The CDR3 DNA reads TGTGCCAGCAGTGAAGCGGCCAGCGGGTCTAACTATGAGCAGTTCTTC. This codes for CASSEAASGSNYEQFF.

Only one count was recorded for this clonotype. The genes are TRBV29-1 and TRBJ2-5, with TRBD2 matching over 13 bases. This CDR3 contains 13 residues. Germline CDR1 and CDR2: SQVTM and ANQGSEA. Trimming at V came to 1 base and at J to 11 bases, leaving 4 bases not matched to a gene. The CDR3 DNA reads TGCAGCGTTGAAGGGACTAGCGGGAGTGAGCAGTACTTC. Translating it yields CSVEGTSGSEQYF.

This clonotype was counted at least ten times. This chain uses TRBV5-6 with TRBJ2-4; 9 bases align to TRBD2. This CDR3 has 15 amino acids. V shed 5 bases, J shed 0 bases, and the junction held 3 bases outside the gene matches. CDR1 is SGHDT and CDR2 is YYEEEE in the germline V gene. The CDR3 sequence is CASRSAGGAKNIQYF. The CDR3 DNA reads as TGTGCCAGCAGATCAGCGGGGGGAGCCAAAAACATTCAGTACTTC.

This clonotype was counted many times. V gene TRBV18 combines with J gene TRBJ2-7; 8 positions match TRBD1. CDR1 KGHSH and CDR2 LQKENI come from the germline V gene. CDR3 length: 13 amino acids. J was trimmed by 3 bases and V by 4 bases; bases with no gene match: 2. CDR3 loop: CASSRQGSYEQYF. The CDR3 bases are TGTGCCAGCTCACGACAGGGGAGCTACGAGCAGTACTTC.

Comment on this clonotype: One end of the junction is discordant with germline, which a read error may explain. The chain recombines TRBV3-1 with TRBJ2-1; TRBD2 is a possible D gene (5 bases). Germline values: CDR1 LGHDT, CDR2 YNNKEL (reference sequence). The CDR3 covers 14 residues. This chain's CDR3 is CACSQADQRVEQFF. CDR3 coding DNA: TGTGCCTGCAGCCAAGCAGATCAGAGGGTTGAGCAGTTCTTC.

The chain recombines TRBV5-5 with TRBJ2-1; possible D gene TRBD1, 6 bases. CDR3 length equals 14 residues. Trimming stripped 0 bases from V and 8 bases from J, with 12 bases between. Per the germline V gene, CDR1 is SGHKS and CDR2 is YYEKEE (reference sequence). CDR3 amino acids: CASSLERGLDEQFF. CDR3 in DNA: TGTGCCAGCAGCTTGGAAAGGGGGTTGGATGAGCAGTTCTTC.

V is TRBV4-1 and J is TRBJ2-4, with a weak D call TRBD1 (5 bases). The end of the DNA aligns better with TRBJ2-5, so the J call may be wrong. The CDR3 has 15 amino acids. Germline V CDR1 and CDR2: MGHRA, YSYEKL. Here the CDR3 reads CASSQVATAKETQYF. In nucleotides, the CDR3 is TGCGCCAGCAGCCAAGTGGCGACAGCAAAAGAGACCCAGTACTTC.

The rearrangement joins TRBV12-3 or TRBV12-4 to TRBJ1-4; D gene unclear. The CDR3 is 13 residues long. Trimming pared 7 bases from V and 8 bases from J, leaving 14 bases between. The CDR3 protein is CASTFEGREKLFF. CDR3 sequence (DNA): TGTGCCAGCACCTTCGAGGGCCGGGAAAAACTGTTTTTT.

The chain combines TRBV9 with TRBJ2-1, with D possibly being TRBD2 (6 bases). Trimming cost V 3 bases and J 8 bases, with 18 bases left between them. The germline V gene encodes CDR1 SGDLS and CDR2 YYNGEE. The CDR3 runs 15 residues. DNA of the CDR3: TGTGCCAGCAGCGCTACTAGCTCAAGGAGGGATGAGCAGTTCTTC. It is translated as CASSATSSRRDEQFF.

The chain combines TRBV7-6 with TRBJ1-1; weak D call: TRBD1 (6 bases). Trimming removed 5 bases at V and 0 bases at J, with 10 bases between. The CDR3 contains 14 residues. Germline lookup yields CDR1 SGHVS and CDR2 FNYEAQ. CDR3 sequence reads: CASSVQGMNTEAFF. CDR3 sequence (DNA): TGTGCCAGCAGCGTCCAGGGGATGAACACTGAAGCTTTCTTT. Full variable domain (outside the CDR3, taken from reference TRBV7-6 and TRBJ1-1): GAGVSQSPRYKVTKRGQDVALRCDPISGHVSLYWYRQALGQGPEFLTYFNYEAQQDKSGLPNDRFSAERPEGSISTLTIQRTEQRDSAMYRCASSVQGMNTEAFFGQGTRLTVV.

The chain carries TRBV29-1 and TRBJ2-5, with a possible D match to TRBD2 (5 bases). TRBJ2-7 matches the DNA end more closely, so the J call is doubtful. The CDR3 runs to 13 residues. Germline V lookup: CDR1 SQVTM, CDR2 ANQGSEA. Written as DNA, the CDR3 is TGCAGCGTTGAGTTCAGCTCGGGATACGAGCAGTACTTC. It is translated as CSVEFSSGYEQYF.

The V and J genes are TRBV29-1 and TRBJ2-1; 8 nucleotides agree with TRBD2. The CDR3 loop spans 15 amino acids. Losses at the gene ends were 1 base for V and 5 bases for J; bases not matched to a gene: 7. Germline V CDR1 and CDR2: SQVTM, ANQGSEA. In nucleotides, the CDR3 is TGCAGCGTTGAAGTATATAGCGGGACCAACAATGAGCAGTTCTTC. The encoded protein is CSVEVYSGTNNEQFF.

This clonotype was found a few times. This sequence joins TRBV6-5 and TRBJ2-3; weak D call: TRBD1 (6 bases). The germline gives CDR1 MNHEY, CDR2 SVGAGI. V lost 2 bases, J lost 0 bases, and 12 bases lay in between. The CDR3 is 16 residues long. The CDR3 is CASSYGQISSTDTQYF. The CDR3 nucleotides read TGTGCCAGCAGTTACGGACAGATCAGTAGCACAGATACGCAGTATTTT.

The rearrangement joins TRBV11-2 to TRBJ2-1; 9 bases match TRBD2. Looked up from germline, CDR1 is SGHAT and CDR2 is FQNNGV. V lost 1 base, J lost 10 bases, and 8 bases stayed unmatched. The CDR3 has 15 residues. The CDR3 spells CASSLAGSGSGEQFF. As DNA, the CDR3 is TGTGCCAGCAGCTTAGCGGGTAGCGGGAGCGGAGAGCAGTTCTTC. The whole variable domain, filled in from reference TRBV11-2 and TRBJ2-1, reads EAGVAQSPRYKIIEKRQSVAFWCNPISGHATLYWYQQILGQGPKLLIQFQNNGVVDDSQLPKDRFSAERLKGVDSTLKIQPAKLEDSAVYLCASSLAGSGSGEQFFGPGTRLTVL.